One sample yielded the 20 T cell receptor beta chains listed below, sequenced in a study of T-cell memory formation after mild COVID-19. In TCRdb, the 5' RACE reads were re-called with MiXCR into one record per CDR3 protein. Counted here are under 250,000 distinct CDR3 sequences, 27% occurring once; the ten biggest clones make up about 10%. Specimen: PBMCs or a T cell subset sorted from them (not recorded which). Receptors were obtained from an adult woman who had mild COVID-19 (a few samples of this study predate the infection). Cell type and time point are not known.

Only a few counts were recorded for this clonotype. V gene TRBV12-3 or TRBV12-4 combines with J gene TRBJ2-2; D may be TRBD1 (5 bases). V was shortened by 4 bases and J by 4 bases, with 13 bases between the two germline ends. CDR3 size: 15 residues. CDR3 residues: CASSSVGPGTGELFF. DNA for the CDR3: TGTGCCAGCAGTTCGGTGGGGCCGGGCACCGGGGAGCTGTTTTTT.

The CDR3 loop reads CASSFGPRYSNQPQHF. The CDR3 DNA is TGTGCCAGCAGCTTTGGGCCCCGGTATAGCAATCAGCCCCAGCATTTT. The rearrangement links TRBV5-6 to TRBJ1-5; D uncertain. The CDR3 spans 16 residues. Germline V lookup: CDR1 SGHDT, CDR2 YYEEEE. V lost 2 bases and J 0 bases, leaving 12 bases between the germline ends.

The chain recombines TRBV7-6 with TRBJ2-1; D not resolved. Trimming pared 0 bases from V and 9 bases from J, leaving 12 bases between. The CDR3 is made up of 14 amino acids. From germline, CDR1 is SGHVS and CDR2 FNYEAQ. The CDR3: CASSLAGGLSEQFF. For the CDR3, the DNA is TGTGCCAGCAGCTTAGCGGGTGGGCTGAGTGAGCAGTTCTTC.

This clonotype appeared a few times. The chain links TRBV5-1 to TRBJ2-7, with a possible D match to TRBD1 (7 bases). Germline CDR1 is SGHRS and CDR2 is YFSETQ. V was cut by 2 bases and J by 4 bases, with 10 bases left in between. CDR3 length equals 13 residues. CDR3: CASSLQGRYEQYF. The DNA of the CDR3 is TGCGCCAGCAGCTTACAGGGGAGGTACGAGCAGTACTTC.

V gene TRBV7-2 combines with J gene TRBJ2-5; TRBD2 aligns across 8 bases. CDR1 is SGHTA and CDR2 is FQGNSA in the germline V gene. The CDR3 length is 16 residues. Unmatched junction bases numbered 10, after V lost 4 bases and J lost 3 bases. The CDR3 region is CASSSRLATTKETQYF. The CDR3 DNA reads TGTGCCAGCAGCTCCAGACTAGCGACCACCAAAGAGACCCAGTACTTC.

This chain links TRBV4-2 with TRBJ1-3; 12 bases line up with TRBD1. There are 18 residues in the CDR3. V was clipped by 2 bases and J by 4 bases; unmatched bases: 9. CDR1 and CDR2 (germline): LGHNA, YNFKEQ. For the CDR3, the DNA is TGTGCCAGCAGCCAACACCTTAGGGACAGGGGGCTCGGAAACACCATATATTTT. Translating it yields CASSQHLRDRGLGNTIYF.

The genes are TRBV20-1 and TRBJ1-1, with 11 bases fitting TRBD1. Germline V gives CDR1 DFQATT, CDR2 SNEGSKA (reference sequence). The length of the CDR3 is 16 residues. The junction had 11 bases not matched to a gene; V was cut back by 3 bases and J by 5 bases. The CDR3 nucleotides read TGCAGTGCTAGCGCGTTAGGACAGGGGGCTCTTACTGAAGCTTTCTTT. Amino acid sequence: CSASALGQGALTEAFF.

There are many counts of this clonotype. At one end the junction does not follow the germline gene, possibly because of a read error. In DNA, the CDR3 is TGTGCCAGCAGCCTCGGACAGAACTATGGCTACACCTTC. As protein: CASSLGQNYGYTF. The chain carries TRBV5-1 and TRBJ1-2, with D tentatively TRBD1 (6 bases). This CDR3 region has 13 residues. CDR1 is SGHRS and CDR2 is YFSETQ in the germline V gene.

The sample holds many counts of this clonotype. This chain joins TRBV20-1 and TRBJ2-5; TRBD2 aligns across 11 bases. Germline values: CDR1 DFQATT, CDR2 SNEGSKA (reference sequence). This CDR3 has 15 amino acids. Unmatched junction bases numbered 6, after V lost 4 bases and J lost 2 bases. The CDR3 reads CSAMPLAGAQETQYF. The CDR3 bases are TGCAGTGCTATGCCACTAGCGGGAGCACAAGAGACCCAGTACTTC.

V is TRBV4-1 and J is TRBJ2-7; TRBD1 matches 8 bases. Trimming took 1 base from V and 4 from J; bases not matched to a gene: 6. Germline V lookup: CDR1 MGHRA, CDR2 YSYEKL. There are 15 residues in the CDR3. The CDR3 is CASSQGGQVGYEQYF. The CDR3 nucleotides are TGCGCCAGCAGCCAAGGGGGACAGGTGGGGTACGAGCAGTACTTC.

The rearrangement uses TRBV14 and TRBJ2-7; 7 bases align to TRBD1. This CDR3 is built from 17 residues. CDR1 is SGHDN and CDR2 is FVKESK in the germline V gene. Trimming cost V 5 bases and J 0 bases; bases outside gene matches: 13. CDR3 nucleotide sequence: TGTGCCAGCAGCAAAGCTCGACAGGGCTTGAGCTCCTACGAGCAGTACTTC. It encodes CASSKARQGLSSYEQYF.

This clonotype was detected ten times or more. The rearrangement links TRBV5-1 to TRBJ2-2; D call uncertain. Germline CDR1 reads SGHRS; CDR2 reads YFSETQ. The V end lost 4 bases, the J end lost 2 bases, and 0 bases lay between the germline ends. The CDR3 extends over 11 amino acids. The CDR3 sequence: CASSNTGELFF. CDR3 DNA: TGCGCCAGCAGCAACACCGGGGAGCTGTTTTTT.

This chain links TRBV11-2 with TRBJ1-1; a weak D match, TRBD1 (5 bases). The CDR3 sequence is 16 residues long. Germline V CDR1 and CDR2: SGHAT, FQNNGV. V lost 0 bases and J lost 5, with 16 bases in between. This chain's CDR3 is CASSLDHQGGLTEAFF. The CDR3 region has the DNA TGTGCCAGCAGCTTAGATCACCAGGGAGGGCTGACTGAAGCTTTCTTT.

V gene TRBV12-3 or TRBV12-4 combines with J gene TRBJ2-5, with 7 bases lining up with TRBD2. With 2 bases clipped from V and 4 bases from J, the junction kept 10 bases outside the gene matches. The CDR3 runs to 16 residues. The CDR3 nucleotides are TGTGCCAGCAGTTTAACGCAGGGAGGGTTGGGAGAGACCCAGTACTTC. This sequence encodes CASSLTQGGLGETQYF.

J is TRBJ2-7 and V is TRBV29-1; D may be TRBD1 (6 bases). The CDR3 extends over 12 amino acids. V was shortened by 4 bases and J by 3 bases, with 10 bases between the two germline ends. In germline, CDR1 is SQVTM, CDR2 ANQGSEA. The CDR3 here is CSVGTGSYEQYF. In nucleotides, the CDR3 is TGCAGCGTTGGAACAGGGAGCTACGAGCAGTACTTC.

The V gene is TRBV12-3 or TRBV12-4, the J gene TRBJ1-2, with a tentative D call TRBD1 (6 bases). V was pared by 6 bases and J by 7 bases, with 15 bases between. This CDR3 contains 13 residues. The CDR3 DNA sequence: TGTGCCAGCAGGCCAACAGGGAAGGGTGGCTACACCTTC. Its protein product is CASRPTGKGGYTF.

The chain employs TRBV20-1 and TRBJ2-7, with D perhaps matching TRBD1 or TRBD2 (5 bases each). V was cut by 6 bases and J by 0 bases, with 18 bases left in between. This CDR3 spans 15 amino acids. CDR1 DFQATT and CDR2 SNEGSKA come from the germline V gene (reference sequence). CDR3 in amino acids: CSASPDRDHSYEQYF. The CDR3 nucleotides read TGCAGTGCCTCCCCAGATAGGGACCACTCCTACGAGCAGTACTTC.

Ten or more counts support this clonotype. V is TRBV15 and J is TRBJ2-5; D may correspond to TRBD1 or TRBD2 (5 bases each). The CDR3 runs 15 residues. V was pared by 1 base and J by 5 bases, with 14 bases between. Germline CDR1 and CDR2: LNHNV and YYDKDF (reference sequence). Written as DNA, the CDR3 is TGTGCCACCAGCAGAGTGGCGGGTTGGGACGAGACCCAGTACTTC. Translating gives CATSRVAGWDETQYF. Supplemented by reference TRBV15 and TRBJ2-5, the full variable domain reads DAMVIQNPRYQVTQFGKPVTLSCSQTLNHNVMYWYQQKSSQAPKLLFHYYDKDFNNEADTPDNFQSRRPNTSFCFLDIRSPGLGDTAMYLCATSRVAGWDETQYFGPGTRLLVL.

This clonotype was observed a handful of times. The chain uses TRBV7-6 and TRBJ1-1; D call uncertain. The CDR3 runs to 14 residues. Germline V gives CDR1 SGHVS, CDR2 FNYEAQ. Deletions cut 1 base from V and 1 base from J, with 7 bases between. The DNA of the CDR3 is TGTGCCAGCAGCTTAGGCAAGGGGAACACTGAAGCTTTCTTT. Its protein product is CASSLGKGNTEAFF.

V and J are TRBV12-3 or TRBV12-4 and TRBJ1-2; D is unclear. The V end lost 2 bases, the J end lost 1 base, and 8 bases lay between the germline ends. This CDR3 comprises 14 residues. In nucleotides, the CDR3 is TGTGCCAGCAGTTTACGACCAGATAACTATGGCTACACCTTC. Protein: CASSLRPDNYGYTF.